This T cell receptor beta chain was observed in a study of T cell responses to AZD1222 COVID-19 vaccine. Study-level findings and limits: Compared with day 0, the breadth and depth of the Spike-specific TCR repertoire rose significantly after two doses of AZD1222.

This clone was found a few times. What it recognizes is unknown. CDR1 SGHAT and CDR2 FQNNGV come from the germline V gene. The CDR3 runs to 15 residues. V shed 5 bases, J shed 9 bases, and the junction held 10 bases outside the gene matches. Libraries were prepared by immunoSEQ multiplex PCR; TCRdb keeps only in-frame clonotypes and omits some of them. The sample lists 90,000 to 150,000 clones, around nine tenths seen once, with 2% to 2.5% in the top ten. The rearrangement joins TRBV11-2 to TRBJ2-7, with 13 bases aligning to TRBD2. Specimen: peripheral blood, collected on day 0 of AZD1222 vaccination. The sequence was collected from an adult in good health. CDR3 amino acids: CASSRVRGLAGVQYF. The CDR3 DNA reads TGTGCCAGCAGCCGAGTTCGCGGACTAGCGGGAGTGCAGTACTTC.